The 9 T cell receptor beta chains below all came from one sample that was sequenced in a study of CD8 T cells in ankylosing spondylitis. TCRdb passed the 5' RACE reads through MiXCR, listing each CDR3 protein once. Here the sample spans hundreds of thousands of distinct CDR3 sequences, around 16% being singletons. Antigens for these TCRs are unknown. Findings and limits, study-wide: Typical of ankylosing spondylitis blood, it appeared, was a TCR beta motif of seven to nine highly homologous variants.

Sequencing was carried out using blood, either unsorted or a sorted T cell fraction (not recorded which). The source of these receptors is a male donor with ankylosing spondylitis.

This clonotype was seen a few times. This sequence joins TRBV29-1 and TRBJ1-1; D is ambiguous. The V gene's germline CDR1 is SQVTM and CDR2 ANQGSEA. The CDR3 runs to 14 residues. The V end lost 6 bases, the J end lost 3 bases, and 17 bases lay between the germline ends. DNA for the CDR3: TGCAGCGTGAAGGACCGACTTGAGCACACTGAAGCTTTCTTT. Protein: CSVKDRLEHTEAFF.

This clonotype showed up just a few times. The V and J genes are TRBV4-1 and TRBJ1-1, with TRBD1 matching 8 bases. Germline V gene data show CDR1 as MGHRA and CDR2 as YSYEKL. The V and J ends lost 3 bases and 5 bases, in that order; junction bases with no gene match: 8. This CDR3 region has 15 residues. The chain's CDR3 is CASSQTTGGETEAFF. CDR3 in DNA: TGCGCCAGCAGCCAGACTACAGGGGGGGAGACTGAAGCTTTCTTT.

Only a few counts were recorded for this clonotype. The rearrangement uses TRBV12-3 or TRBV12-4 and TRBJ2-5; D might be TRBD1 or TRBD2, each matching 5 bases. V lost 3 bases to trimming and J lost 10 bases, with 15 bases between them. This CDR3 comprises 13 residues. The CDR3 loop is CASSLVEGMVQYF. The CDR3 DNA follows: TGTGCCAGCAGTTTGGTCGAGGGGATGGTCCAGTACTTC.

The genes are TRBV29-1 and TRBJ2-7; D is unresolved. Germline-derived CDR1 and CDR2 are SQVTM and ANQGSEA. This CDR3 is 14 amino acids long. V was shortened by 4 bases and J by 3 bases, with 16 bases between the two germline ends. CDR3: CSVVKDISYYEQYF. Here the CDR3 DNA reads TGCAGCGTTGTTAAGGATATCTCCTACTACGAGCAGTACTTC.

This clonotype appeared a few times. The chain combines TRBV7-9 with TRBJ2-3; a possible D gene is TRBD2 (5 bases). V dropped 2 bases and J dropped 5 bases, with 14 bases sitting between them. The CDR3 is made up of 15 amino acids. Germline CDR1 and CDR2: SEHNR and FQNEAQ (reference sequence). In nucleotides, the CDR3 is TGTGCCAGCAGCTTATCATTGTCCGCGGGAGATACGCAGTATTTT. This translates into CASSLSLSAGDTQYF.

This clonotype was counted ten times or more. This rearrangement joins TRBV24-1 to TRBJ2-4; either TRBD1 or TRBD2 may fit D (5 bases each). CDR3 length: 14 residues. V was trimmed by 10 bases and J by 7 bases, leaving 19 bases between them. The germline gives CDR1 KGHDR, CDR2 SFDVKD. The CDR3 coding sequence is TGTGCCACTAGCCCCGGGGCCTACTACAACATTCAGTACTTC. Amino acid sequence: CATSPGAYYNIQYF.

In DNA, the CDR3 is TGTGCCAGCAGCTTAGGGTCGGCAGGGCACTATGGCTACACCTTC. Its translation: CASSLGSAGHYGYTF. The J gene is TRBJ1-2, the V gene TRBV7-6, with D tentatively TRBD1 (5 bases). Deletions cut 1 base from V and 3 bases from J, with 12 bases between. CDR1 is SGHVS and CDR2 is FNYEAQ in the germline V gene. There are 15 residues in the CDR3.

The J gene is TRBJ1-2, the V gene TRBV12-3 or TRBV12-4; D not certain. The ends were cut back, 2 bases at V and 2 bases at J, with 6 bases in the middle. CDR3 length: 13 amino acids. In DNA, the CDR3 is TGTGCCAGCAGTTTACTGCGGAACTATGGCTACACCTTC. As protein: CASSLLRNYGYTF.

This chain links TRBV4-2 with TRBJ2-7; possibly TRBD1 for D (5 bases). The CDR3 covers 16 residues. Germline CDR1 is LGHNA and CDR2 is YNFKEQ. V was clipped by 0 bases and J by 1 base, with 13 bases between them. CDR3 sequence reads: CASSQEGTGISYEQYF. The DNA for the CDR3 is TGTGCCAGCAGCCAAGAGGGTACAGGCATATCCTACGAGCAGTACTTC.